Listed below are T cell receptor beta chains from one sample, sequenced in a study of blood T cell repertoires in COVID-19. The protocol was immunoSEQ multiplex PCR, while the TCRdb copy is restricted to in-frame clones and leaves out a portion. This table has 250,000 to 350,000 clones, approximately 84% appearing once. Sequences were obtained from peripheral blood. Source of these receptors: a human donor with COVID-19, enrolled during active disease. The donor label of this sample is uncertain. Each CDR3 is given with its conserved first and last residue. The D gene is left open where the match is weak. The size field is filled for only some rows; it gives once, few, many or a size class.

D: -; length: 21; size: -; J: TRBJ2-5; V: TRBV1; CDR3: CTSSQVSDLTSLFGAQETQYF; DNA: TGCACCAGCAGCCAAGTATCAGACTTGACTAGCCTTTTCGGTGCCCAAGAGACCCAGTACTTC
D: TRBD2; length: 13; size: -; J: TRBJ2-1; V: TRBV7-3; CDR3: CASKTSGSNEQFF; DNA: TGTGCCAGCAAAACTAGCGGGTCCAATGAGCAGTTCTTC
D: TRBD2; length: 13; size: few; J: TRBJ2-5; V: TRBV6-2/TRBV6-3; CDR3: CASSWEGQETQYF; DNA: TGTGCCAGCAGTTGGGAGGGTCAAGAGACCCAGTACTTC
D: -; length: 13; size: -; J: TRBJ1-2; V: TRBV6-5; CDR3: CASSDSGSYGYTF; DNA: TGTGCCAGCAGTGACTCTGGCAGCTATGGCTACACCTTC
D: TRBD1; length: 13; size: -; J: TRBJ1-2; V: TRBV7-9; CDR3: CASSLEQGASYTF; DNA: TGTGCCAGCAGCTTGGAACAGGGGGCGAGCTACACCTTC
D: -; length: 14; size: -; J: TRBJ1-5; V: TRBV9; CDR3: CASTAGDSNQPQHF; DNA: TGTGCCAGCACCGCCGGGGATAGCAATCAGCCCCAGCATTTT
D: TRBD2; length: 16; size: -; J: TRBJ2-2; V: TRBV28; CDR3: CASSSRLAGGPGELFF; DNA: TGTGCCAGCAGTTCGAGGCTAGCGGGAGGGCCGGGGGAGCTGTTTTTT
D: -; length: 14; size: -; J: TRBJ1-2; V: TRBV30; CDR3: CACPTRPVGYGYTF; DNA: TGTGCCTGTCCCACGCGTCCCGTCGGCTATGGCTACACCTTC
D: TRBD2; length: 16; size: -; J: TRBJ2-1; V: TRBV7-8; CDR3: CASSLSYGRAWNEQFF; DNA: TGTGCCAGCAGCTTATCTTACGGGAGGGCCTGGAATGAGCAGTTCTTC
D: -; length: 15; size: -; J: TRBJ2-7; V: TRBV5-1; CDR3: CASSSDGQTANEQYF; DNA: TGCGCCAGCAGCTCAGACGGACAGACGGCGAACGAGCAGTACTTC
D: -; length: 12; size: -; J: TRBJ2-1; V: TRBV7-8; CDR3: CASSLGRTEQFF; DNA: TGTGCCAGCAGCTTAGGGCGGACAGAACAGTTCTTC
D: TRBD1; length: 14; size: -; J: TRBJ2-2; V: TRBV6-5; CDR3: CASDGQGVAGELFF; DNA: TGTGCCAGCGACGGACAGGGCGTAGCCGGGGAGCTGTTTTTT
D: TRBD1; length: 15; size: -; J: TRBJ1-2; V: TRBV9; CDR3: CASSPTPGQGNSYTF; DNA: TGTGCCAGCAGCCCCACTCCGGGACAGGGAAACAGCTACACCTTC
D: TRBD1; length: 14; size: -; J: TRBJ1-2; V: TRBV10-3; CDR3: CAISESTGVWGYTF; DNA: TGTGCCATCAGTGAATCGACAGGGGTCTGGGGCTACACCTTC
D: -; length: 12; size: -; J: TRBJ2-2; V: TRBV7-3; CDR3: CASSPTTGELFF; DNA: TGTGCCAGCAGCCCTACTACCGGGGAGCTGTTTTTT
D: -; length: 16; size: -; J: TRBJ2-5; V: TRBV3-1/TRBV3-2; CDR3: CASSQASLKGEETQYF; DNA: TGTGCCAGCAGCCAAGCCAGTCTAAAGGGAGAAGAGACCCAGTACTTC
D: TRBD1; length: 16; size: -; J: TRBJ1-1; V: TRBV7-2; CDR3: CASSQWDRGANTEAFF; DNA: TGTGCCAGCAGTCAGTGGGACAGGGGAGCCAACACTGAAGCTTTCTTT
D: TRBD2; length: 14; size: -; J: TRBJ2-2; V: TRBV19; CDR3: CASSLPGGAGELFF; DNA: TGTGCCAGTAGCCTACCCGGGGGGGCCGGGGAGCTGTTTTTT
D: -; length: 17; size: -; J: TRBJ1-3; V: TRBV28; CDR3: CASSSPSGTSAGNTIYF; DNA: TGTGCCAGCAGTTCCCCCTCCGGGACATCGGCTGGAAACACCATATATTTT
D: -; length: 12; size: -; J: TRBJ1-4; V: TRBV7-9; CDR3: CASSPGMEKLFF; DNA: TGTGCCAGCAGCCCGGGGATGGAAAAACTGTTTTTT
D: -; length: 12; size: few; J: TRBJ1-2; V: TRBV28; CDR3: CASSPGGSGYTF; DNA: TGTGCCAGCAGCCCGGGAGGCAGTGGCTACACCTTC
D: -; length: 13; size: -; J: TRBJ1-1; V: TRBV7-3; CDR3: CASSLGSNTEAFF; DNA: TGTGCCAGCAGCCTCGGGTCGAACACTGAAGCTTTCTTT
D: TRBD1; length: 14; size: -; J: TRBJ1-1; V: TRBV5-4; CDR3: CASSSRTGRTEAFF; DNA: TGTGCCAGCAGCTCGCGGACAGGGCGGACTGAAGCTTTCTTT
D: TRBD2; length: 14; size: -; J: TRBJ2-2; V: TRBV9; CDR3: CASSVLAGPGELFF; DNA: TGTGCCAGCAGCGTACTAGCGGGACCCGGGGAGCTGTTTTTT
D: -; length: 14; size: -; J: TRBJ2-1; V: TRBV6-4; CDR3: CASSVAGGYNEQFF; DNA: TGTGCCAGCAGTGTCGCAGGGGGGTACAATGAGCAGTTCTTC
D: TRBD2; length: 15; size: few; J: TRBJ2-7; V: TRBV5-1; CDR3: CASRGGLAGAYEQYF; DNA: TGCGCCAGCAGGGGGGGACTAGCGGGAGCCTACGAGCAGTACTTC
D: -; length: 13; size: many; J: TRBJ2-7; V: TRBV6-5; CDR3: CASSYELSYEQYF; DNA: TGTGCCAGCAGTTACGAACTATCCTACGAGCAGTACTTC
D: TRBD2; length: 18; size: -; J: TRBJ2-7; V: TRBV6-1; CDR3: CASSEFGGTSGRGYEQYF; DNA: TGTGCCAGCAGTGAATTTGGGGGGACTAGCGGGAGAGGCTACGAGCAGTACTTC
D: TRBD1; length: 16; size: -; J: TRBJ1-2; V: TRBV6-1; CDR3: CASSAKGAGINYGYTF; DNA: TGTGCCAGCAGTGCAAAGGGGGCGGGAATTAACTATGGCTACACCTTC
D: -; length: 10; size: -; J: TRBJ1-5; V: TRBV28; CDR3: CATLNQPQHF; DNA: TGTGCCACCCTTAATCAGCCCCAGCATTTT
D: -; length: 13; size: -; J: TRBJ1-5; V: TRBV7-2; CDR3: CASSLRDNQPQHF; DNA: TGTGCCAGCAGCTTGAGGGATAATCAGCCCCAGCATTTT
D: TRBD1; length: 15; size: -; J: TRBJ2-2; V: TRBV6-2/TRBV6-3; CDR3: CASSYGTGITGELFF; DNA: TGTGCCAGCAGTTACGGGACAGGGATCACCGGGGAGCTGTTTTTT
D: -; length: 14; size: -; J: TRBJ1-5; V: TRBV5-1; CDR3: CASSLAGSNQPQHF; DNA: TGCGCCAGCAGCTTGGCAGGGTCGAATCAGCCCCAGCATTTT
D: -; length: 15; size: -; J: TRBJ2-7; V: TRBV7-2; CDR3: CASSLEGRSSYEQYF; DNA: TGTGCCAGCAGCTTAGAAGGCCGGAGCTCCTACGAGCAGTACTTC
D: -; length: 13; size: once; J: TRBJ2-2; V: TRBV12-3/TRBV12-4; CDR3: CASSFEVPGELFF; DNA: TGTGCCAGCAGTTTCGAGGTCCCCGGGGAGCTGTTTTTT
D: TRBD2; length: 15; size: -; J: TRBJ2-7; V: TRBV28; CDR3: CASSTGLAGGYEQYF; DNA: TGTGCCAGCAGTACGGGACTAGCGGGAGGTTACGAGCAGTACTTC
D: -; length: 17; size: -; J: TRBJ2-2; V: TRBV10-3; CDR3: CAISGALVTGNTGELFF; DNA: TGTGCCATCAGTGGTGCTCTTGTTACAGGCAACACCGGGGAGCTGTTTTTT
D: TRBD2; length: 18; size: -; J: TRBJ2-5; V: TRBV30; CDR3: CAWSAVLAGGPARETQYF; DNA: TGTGCCTGGAGTGCGGTTCTAGCGGGAGGGCCAGCGAGGGAGACCCAGTACTTC
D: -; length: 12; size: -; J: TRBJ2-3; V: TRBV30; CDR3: CAWTSGTDTQYF; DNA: TGTGCCTGGACTAGCGGCACAGATACGCAGTATTTT
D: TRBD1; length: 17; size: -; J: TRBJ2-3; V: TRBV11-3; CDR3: CASSFGGTGKRTDTQYF; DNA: TGTGCCAGCAGCTTCGGAGGGACAGGGAAACGGACAGATACGCAGTATTTT
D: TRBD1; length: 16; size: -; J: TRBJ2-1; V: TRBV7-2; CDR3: CASSVFRDRVYNEQFF; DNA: TGTGCCAGCAGCGTTTTCCGGGACAGGGTTTACAATGAGCAGTTCTTC
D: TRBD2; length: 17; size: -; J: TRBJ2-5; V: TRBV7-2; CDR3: CASSLGLAGGIQETQYF; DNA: TGTGCCAGCAGCTTAGGTCTAGCGGGAGGGATCCAAGAGACCCAGTACTTC
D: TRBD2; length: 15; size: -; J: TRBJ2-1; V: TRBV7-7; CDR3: CASSSLLAGDNEQFF; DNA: TGTGCTAGCAGCTCTCTTCTAGCGGGAGACAATGAGCAGTTCTTC
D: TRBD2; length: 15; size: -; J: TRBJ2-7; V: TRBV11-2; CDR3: CASSLGASGAYEQYF; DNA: TGTGCCAGCAGCTTAGGGGCTAGCGGGGCCTACGAGCAGTACTTC
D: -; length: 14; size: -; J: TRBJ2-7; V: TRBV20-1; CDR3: CSASSRQSPYEQYF; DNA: TGCAGTGCTAGTTCTCGACAGTCGCCCTACGAGCAGTACTTC
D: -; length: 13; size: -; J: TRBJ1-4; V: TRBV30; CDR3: CAWTFTTNEKLFF; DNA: TGTGCCTGGACTTTTACAACTAATGAAAAACTGTTTTTT
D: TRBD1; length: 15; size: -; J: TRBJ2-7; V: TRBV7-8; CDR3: CATPPQGVTVGEQYF; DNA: TGTGCCACTCCGCCCCAGGGGGTGACCGTTGGCGAGCAGTACTTC
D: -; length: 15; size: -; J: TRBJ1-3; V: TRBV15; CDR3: CATQTGGGPGNTIYF; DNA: TGTGCCACCCAAACCGGGGGGGGACCTGGAAACACCATATATTTT
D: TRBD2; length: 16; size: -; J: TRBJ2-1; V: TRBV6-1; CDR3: CASSEARLAGGTEQFF; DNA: TGTGCCAGCAGTGAAGCGAGGCTAGCGGGAGGGACTGAGCAGTTCTTC
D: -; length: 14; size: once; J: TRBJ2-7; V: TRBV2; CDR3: CASYRLNPIYEQYF; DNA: TGTGCCAGTTACAGGCTCAACCCCATCTACGAGCAGTACTTC
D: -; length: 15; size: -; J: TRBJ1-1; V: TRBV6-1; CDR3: CASSEVSAGNTEAFF; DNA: TGTGCCAGCAGTGAAGTTAGTGCAGGGAACACTGAAGCTTTCTTT
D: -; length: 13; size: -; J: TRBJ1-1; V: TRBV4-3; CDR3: CASSPRTKSEAFF; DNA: TGCGCCAGCAGCCCACGGACAAAATCTGAAGCTTTCTTT
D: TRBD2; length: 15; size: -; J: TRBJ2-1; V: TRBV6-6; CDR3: CASTHKREWNNEQFF; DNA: TGTGCCAGCACCCATAAGCGGGAGTGGAACAATGAGCAGTTCTTC
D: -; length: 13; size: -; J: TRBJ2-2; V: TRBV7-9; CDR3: CASSFVRTGELFF; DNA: TGTGCCAGCAGCTTCGTGAGGACCGGGGAGCTGTTTTTT
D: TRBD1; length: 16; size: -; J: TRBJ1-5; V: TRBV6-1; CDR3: CASSGKVGTGNQPQHF; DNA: TGTGCCAGCAGTGGGAAGGTAGGGACAGGTAATCAGCCCCAGCATTTT